These 26 T cell receptor beta chains were all obtained from the same sample, sequenced in a study of cytomegalovirus exposure and HLA in healthy donors. The assay was immunoSEQ multiplex PCR, and TCRdb's table has in-frame clones only and misses some. The data hold roughly 56,000 clones, with 85% to 95% observed a single time. Sequencing was done on a sample of PBMCs. These receptors were taken from a man aged 18-30 years in good health and CMV-seronegative.

V is TRBV14 and J is TRBJ1-5; D not resolved. CDR1 is SGHDN and CDR2 is FVKESK in the germline V gene. Trimming pared 4 bases from V and 9 bases from J, leaving 13 bases between. The CDR3 consists of 13 residues. CDR3 sequence: CASSRMGDGPQHF. The CDR3 DNA reads as TGTGCCAGCAGCCGAATGGGAGATGGGCCCCAGCATTTT.

CDR3 nucleotide sequence: TGTGCCAGCAAGAGAACTTACGAGCAGTACTTC. This gives the protein CASKRTYEQYF. The gene calls are TRBV6-1 and TRBJ2-7; D is uncertain. Germline V gene lookup returns CDR1 MNHNS and CDR2 SASEGT. V was shortened by 7 bases and J by 4 bases, with 8 bases between the two germline ends. CDR3 size: 11 residues.

This clone was recorded only once. The V and J genes are TRBV5-1 and TRBJ2-3, with 15 bases identical to TRBD2. The germline gives CDR1 SGHRS, CDR2 YFSETQ. After removal of 2 bases from V and 3 bases from J, the junction contained 1 base not matched to a gene. This CDR3 spans 16 amino acids. The CDR3 loop reads CASSFGTSGRTDTQYF. The CDR3, as DNA: TGCGCCAGCAGCTTCGGGACTAGCGGGAGGACAGATACGCAGTATTTT.

Regarding this clone: It is unclear where the CDR3 begins or ends on the DNA, so no DNA is shown, and the CDR3 is as TCRdb lists it. The chain has TRBV28 and TRBJ2-2; TRBD1, the table's D call, was not compared with the DNA. Germline CDR1 MDHEN, CDR2 SYDVKM. Ends included, the CDR3 has 14 residues. The chain's CDR3 is CASSSSDRAGELFF.

The chain is built from TRBV6-1 and TRBJ2-7; 8 nucleotides agree with TRBD1. V gave up 0 bases and J gave up 2 bases; unmatched junction bases: 6. The germline V gene has CDR1 MNHNS and CDR2 SASEGT. The CDR3 contains 16 residues. CDR3 in amino acids: CASSEAGQVGAYEQYF. The DNA for the CDR3 is TGTGCCAGCAGTGAAGCGGGACAGGTAGGAGCCTACGAGCAGTACTTC.

V gene TRBV19 combines with J gene TRBJ2-2; perhaps TRBD2 as D (5 bases). This CDR3 is built from 12 residues. V lost 6 bases, J lost 5 bases, and 7 bases lay in between. Germline values: CDR1 LNHDA, CDR2 SQIVND (reference sequence). In DNA, the CDR3 is TGTGCCAGTAGGGAGCGGACCGGGGAGCTGTTTTTT. This sequence encodes CASRERTGELFF.

The chain has TRBV19 and TRBJ1-1; D not certain. The CDR3 totals 13 residues. CDR1 is LNHDA, CDR2 SQIVND, per germline (reference sequence). V dropped 6 bases and J dropped 1 base, with 9 bases sitting between them. This CDR3 is CASRAAGNTEAFF. The CDR3 DNA reads as TGTGCCAGTAGGGCCGCAGGGAACACTGAAGCTTTCTTT. The full variable domain, its missing parts supplied by reference TRBV19 and TRBJ1-1, is DGGITQSPKYLFRKEGQNVTLSCEQNLNHDAMYWYRQDPGQGLRLIYYSQIVNDFQKGDIAEGYSVSREKKESFPLTVTSAQKNPTAFYLCASRAAGNTEAFFGQGTRLTVV.

In its sample, this clone was seen once. The rearrangement joins TRBV11-3 to TRBJ2-1, with D possibly being TRBD1 (5 bases). CDR3 length: 17 amino acids. V was cut by 0 bases and J by 5 bases, with 17 bases left in between. Germline CDR1 and CDR2: SGHNT and YENEEA. CDR3: CASSLEGTGLPDNEQFF. CDR3 nucleotide sequence: TGTGCCAGCAGCTTAGAGGGCACAGGTTTACCTGACAATGAGCAGTTCTTC.

The chain employs TRBV12-5 and TRBJ2-1; D may be TRBD2 (5 bases). The CDR3 contains 15 residues. V gave up 7 bases and J gave up 6 bases, with 19 bases separating them. Per the germline V gene, CDR1 is LGHNT and CDR2 is FRNRAP. The CDR3 bases are TGTGCTAGTGCTCCCCCCGAACTAGGAGTCAATGAGCAGTTCTTC. This gives the protein CASAPPELGVNEQFF.

In this sample, this clone turned up once. The chain uses TRBV6-6 and TRBJ1-1; 8 nucleotides agree with TRBD1. The CDR3 consists of 13 residues. Trimming at V came to 5 bases and at J to 3 bases, leaving 2 bases not matched to a gene. The germline V gene has CDR1 MNHNY and CDR2 SVGAGI (reference sequence). The CDR3 DNA reads TGTGCCAGCAGTGACAGGGGTGACACTGAAGCTTTCTTT. Protein: CASSDRGDTEAFF.

In nucleotides, the CDR3 is TGTGCCAGTAGCCCTTCGCCTAGCGGATACACCGGGGAGCTGTTTTTT. Translation: CASSPSPSGYTGELFF. The J gene is TRBJ2-2, the V gene TRBV19, with 7 bases identical to TRBD2. V shed 6 bases, J shed 3 bases, and the junction held 10 bases outside the gene matches. CDR1 is LNHDA, CDR2 SQIVND, per germline (reference sequence). There are 16 residues in the CDR3.

This sequence joins TRBV11-3 and TRBJ2-1; D uncertain. The CDR3 has 16 residues. Germline V CDR1 and CDR2: SGHNT, YENEEA. Trimming shortened V by 1 base and J by 7 bases, and 17 bases separated the two germline ends. DNA for the CDR3: TGTGCCAGCAGCTTAGTCTTCGGGTCCTTCGGGAATGAGCAGTTCTTC. Translation gives CASSLVFGSFGNEQFF. Complete variable domain (other parts from reference TRBV11-3 and TRBJ2-1): EAGVVQSPRYKIIEKKQPVAFWCNPISGHNTLYWYLQNLGQGPELLIRYENEEAVDDSQLPKDRFSAERLKGVDSTLKIQPAELGDSAVYLCASSLVFGSFGNEQFFGPGTRLTVL.

This chain connects TRBV28 to TRBJ1-4; D is perhaps TRBD1 (6 bases). V lost 6 bases to trimming and J lost 6 bases, with 20 bases between them. The CDR3 totals 16 residues. CDR1 is MDHEN and CDR2 is SYDVKM in the germline V gene. The CDR3, as DNA: TGTGCCAGCAGAGATACAGGGTGGAGTATCGATGAAAAACTGTTTTTT. This encodes CASRDTGWSIDEKLFF.

The rearrangement joins TRBV4-1 to TRBJ2-1, with 11 bases that match TRBD2. V was pared by 1 base and J by 6 bases, with 2 bases of the junction left unmatched. The CDR3 extends over 15 amino acids. Germline V gene data show CDR1 as MGHRA and CDR2 as YSYEKL. The CDR3 bases are TGCGCCAGCAGCCAAGCCACTAGCGGGGGCAATGAGCAGTTCTTC. Amino acids: CASSQATSGGNEQFF.

The rearrangement joins TRBV27 to TRBJ2-1, with a possible D match to TRBD2 (5 bases). Trimming removed 0 bases at V and 3 bases at J, with 12 bases between. The CDR3 has 16 amino acids. Germline lookup yields CDR1 MNHEY and CDR2 SMNVEV (reference sequence). CDR3 bases: TGTGCCAGCAGTTTATCCCCCGGACTGCACTACAATGAGCAGTTCTTC. This translates into CASSLSPGLHYNEQFF.

The chain links TRBV27 to TRBJ2-6, with D maybe TRBD2 (6 bases). Deletions cut 6 bases from V and 1 base from J, with 10 bases between. CDR3 length: 15 amino acids. CDR1 and CDR2 from the germline V gene are MNHEY and SMNVEV (reference sequence). This chain's CDR3 is CASSRAGSGANVLTF. In nucleotides, the CDR3 is TGTGCCAGCAGCCGCGCGGGGTCTGGGGCCAACGTCCTGACTTTC.

The J gene is TRBJ2-2, the V gene TRBV5-4; a weak D match, TRBD1 (6 bases). The V gene lost 4 bases and the J gene lost 4 bases, with 14 bases spanning the gap. This CDR3 comprises 15 residues. Germline V gives CDR1 SGHNT, CDR2 YYREEE (reference sequence). CDR3 sequence: CASSIDRLFTGELFF. The CDR3 DNA sequence: TGTGCCAGCAGCATTGACAGGTTGTTCACCGGGGAGCTGTTTTTT.

This clone came up once. This chain connects TRBV4-1 to TRBJ2-7; D is perhaps TRBD2 (5 bases). The CDR3 has 18 residues. Between the trimmed V and J ends, which lost 0 bases and 5 bases, there was a span of 23 bases. Germline assignment: CDR1 MGHRA and CDR2 YSYEKL. The CDR3 nucleotides are TGCGCCAGCAGCCAAGATTTGTCCTTGAGCTCGGCGAGGGACGAGCAGTACTTC. Amino acids: CASSQDLSLSSARDEQYF.

The chain recombines TRBV19 with TRBJ1-1; the match to TRBD1 covers 9 bases. The junction had 11 bases not matched to a gene; V was cut back by 8 bases and J by 1 base. Germline CDR1 LNHDA, CDR2 SQIVND (reference sequence). This CDR3 spans 16 amino acids. The CDR3 here is CASSQLPGQGNTEAFF. Here the CDR3 DNA reads TGTGCCAGTTCCCAGCTTCCGGGACAGGGGAACACTGAAGCTTTCTTT.

This chain joins TRBV13 and TRBJ1-2, with no clear D. The CDR3 consists of 12 residues. V was trimmed by 5 bases and J by 0 bases, leaving 4 bases between them. CDR1 and CDR2 from the germline V gene are PRHDT and FYEKMQ (reference sequence). For the CDR3, the DNA is TGTGCCAGCAGCCTTACTAACTATGGCTACACCTTC. It codes for CASSLTNYGYTF.

This chain joins TRBV6-1 and TRBJ1-2; a possible D gene is TRBD1 (5 bases). In germline, CDR1 is MNHNS, CDR2 SASEGT. V was pared by 4 bases and J by 4 bases, with 13 bases between. CDR3 length: 14 residues. This CDR3 is CASSATSGPYGYTF. The CDR3 nucleotides are TGTGCCAGCAGTGCTACTTCAGGGCCCTATGGCTACACCTTC.

The CDR3 here is CASSSSSQGGRTEAFF. DNA of the CDR3: TGTGCCAGCAGCTCATCGTCACAGGGTGGAAGGACTGAAGCTTTCTTT. This sequence joins TRBV9 and TRBJ1-1, with D possibly being TRBD1 (6 bases). Germline assignment: CDR1 SGDLS and CDR2 YYNGEE. The CDR3 is made up of 16 amino acids. V was trimmed by 4 bases and J by 5 bases, leaving 21 bases between them.

V gene TRBV18 combines with J gene TRBJ1-1; 8 bases line up with TRBD1. V was clipped by 4 bases and J by 10 bases; unmatched bases: 8. The CDR3 contains 13 residues. The germline CDR1 and CDR2 sequences are KGHSH and LQKENI. CDR3 sequence: CASSLETGVGAFF. The CDR3, as DNA: TGTGCCAGCTCACTAGAGACAGGGGTGGGAGCTTTCTTT. The full variable domain, completed using reference TRBV18 and TRBJ1-1, is NAGVMQNPRHLVRRRGQEARLRCSPMKGHSHVYWYRQLPEEGLKFMVYLQKENIIDESGMPKERFSAEFPKEGPSILRIQQVVRGDSAAYFCASSLETGVGAFFGQGTRLTVV.

Comments on this clone: This same CDR3 is encoded by further DNA sequences in the sample. The chain joins TRBV5-4 to TRBJ2-2; possible D gene TRBD2, 5 bases. CDR1 is SGHNT and CDR2 is YYREEE in the germline V gene (reference sequence). The length of the CDR3 is 16 residues. The ends were cut back, 0 bases at V and 0 bases at J, with 9 bases in the middle. CDR3 coding DNA: TGTGCCAGCAGCTTGGACCCGGGATCGAACACCGGGGAGCTGTTTTTT. Translation gives CASSLDPGSNTGELFF.

This sequence joins TRBV5-3 and TRBJ2-7, with unresolved D. TRBV5-3 is assigned to the ORF class and has an uncertain function. Trimming removed 5 bases from V and 2 bases from J, with 11 bases in between. The CDR3 is 13 amino acids. DNA for the CDR3: TGTGCCAGAAGTTGTACCCTAACCTACGAGCAGTACTTC. Its protein product is CARSCTLTYEQYF.

The CDR3 DNA follows: TGTGCCTGCCTCCTCCCGGGACAGGGAAATGAAAAACTGTTTTTT. Its translation: CACLLPGQGNEKLFF. The J gene is TRBJ1-4, the V gene TRBV30; 9 bases line up with TRBD1. The V gene's germline CDR1 is GTSNPN and CDR2 SVGIG (reference sequence). The CDR3 totals 15 residues. After removal of 6 bases from V and 5 bases from J, the junction contained 10 bases not matched to a gene.